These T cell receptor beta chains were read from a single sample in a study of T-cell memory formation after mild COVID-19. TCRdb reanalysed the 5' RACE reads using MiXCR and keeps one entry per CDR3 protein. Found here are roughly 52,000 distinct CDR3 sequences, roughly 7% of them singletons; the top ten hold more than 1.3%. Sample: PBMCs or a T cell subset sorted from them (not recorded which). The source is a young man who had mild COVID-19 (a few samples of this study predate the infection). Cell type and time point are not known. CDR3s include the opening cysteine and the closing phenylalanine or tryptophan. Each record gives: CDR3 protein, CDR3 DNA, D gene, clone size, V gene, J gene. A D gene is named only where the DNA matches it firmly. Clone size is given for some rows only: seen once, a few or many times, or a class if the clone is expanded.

CDR3: CASSLAGSAQETQYF
DNA: TGCGCCAGCAGCTTGGCCGGGTCGGCCCAAGAGACCCAGTACTTC
D: -
size: many
V: TRBV5-1
J: TRBJ2-5

CDR3: CASSQYSMSSGVQQYF
DNA: TGTGCCAGCAGCCAATACTCCATGTCCTCGGGAGTACAGCAGTATTTT
D: -
size: -
V: TRBV3-1
J: TRBJ2-3

CDR3: CARSVQGNTEAFF
DNA: TGTGCCAGAAGTGTTCAGGGAAACACTGAAGCTTTCTTT
D: -
size: -
V: TRBV2
J: TRBJ1-1

CDR3: CASSLRQPPTGGYTF
DNA: TGTGCCAGCAGCTTAAGACAGCCCCCGACGGGTGGCTACACCTTC
D: -
size: -
V: TRBV7-9
J: TRBJ1-2

CDR3: CASSQYPSSGEQYF
DNA: TGTGCCAGCAGCCAATACCCCTCTAGCGGCGAGCAGTACTTC
D: TRBD2
size: -
V: TRBV3-1
J: TRBJ2-7

CDR3: CASGDSSGNTIYF
DNA: TGCGCCAGCGGGGACAGTTCTGGAAACACCATATATTTT
D: TRBD1
size: -
V: TRBV4-3
J: TRBJ1-3

CDR3: CASSEGGQGYEQYF
DNA: TGTGCCAGCAGTGAAGGGGGACAGGGCTACGAGCAGTACTTC
D: TRBD1
size: -
V: TRBV25-1
J: TRBJ2-7

CDR3: CASSYWGGSNIQYF
DNA: TGTGCCAGCAGTTATTGGGGCGGGTCTAACATTCAGTACTTC
D: -
size: many
V: TRBV6-2/TRBV6-3
J: TRBJ2-4

CDR3: CSARPNPGAGGTEAFF
DNA: TGCAGTGCTAGACCCAACCCGGGAGCCGGTGGCACTGAAGCTTTCTTT
D: -
size: many
V: TRBV20-1
J: TRBJ1-1

CDR3: CASSLVGRQPQHF
DNA: TGTGCCAGCAGCTTAGTTGGGAGGCAGCCCCAGCATTTT
D: -
size: -
V: TRBV7-2
J: TRBJ1-5

CDR3: CASSIGQGEVWYTEAFF
DNA: TGCGCCAGCAGCATAGGACAGGGGGAAGTTTGGTACACTGAAGCTTTCTTT
D: TRBD1
size: few
V: TRBV5-1
J: TRBJ1-1

CDR3: CASSDSPDSEAFF
DNA: TGTGCCAGCAGTGATTCCCCGGACAGCGAAGCTTTCTTT
D: -
size: -
V: TRBV2
J: TRBJ1-1

CDR3: CATSRVGGAGETQYF
DNA: TGTGCCACCAGCAGAGTAGGGGGGGCAGGGGAGACCCAGTACTTC
D: -
size: many
V: TRBV15
J: TRBJ2-5

CDR3: CASSLTGQETGELFF
DNA: TGCGCCAGCAGCTTGACAGGGCAGGAAACCGGGGAGCTGTTTTTT
D: -
size: few
V: TRBV5-1
J: TRBJ2-2

CDR3: CASSPPGGGNYGYTF
DNA: TGTGCCAGCAGCCCTCCGGGGGGCGGAAACTATGGCTACACCTTC
D: -
size: few
V: TRBV6-6
J: TRBJ1-2

CDR3: CASSSDGRGNTIYF
DNA: TGTGCCAGCAGCTCAGACGGGAGAGGAAACACCATATATTTT
D: -
size: -
V: TRBV6-2/TRBV6-3
J: TRBJ1-3

CDR3: CASNADSAYTEAFF
DNA: TGCGCCAGCAACGCGGACAGCGCCTACACTGAAGCTTTCTTT
D: -
size: many
V: TRBV5-1
J: TRBJ1-1

CDR3: CASSQDFGTGELFF
DNA: TGTGCCAGCAGCCAAGATTTTGGAACCGGGGAGCTGTTTTTT
D: -
size: -
V: TRBV4-2
J: TRBJ2-2

CDR3: CASSQQGLSTEAFF
DNA: TGTGCCAGCAGTCAACAGGGGCTGAGCACTGAAGCTTTCTTT
D: TRBD1
size: many
V: TRBV12-3/TRBV12-4
J: TRBJ1-1

CDR3: CASSQEAAGPINTGELFF
DNA: TGCGCCAGCAGCCAAGAAGCGGCGGGGCCTATCAACACCGGGGAGCTGTTTTTT
D: -
size: many
V: TRBV4-3
J: TRBJ2-2

CDR3: CSGRQGANTGELFF
DNA: TGCAGCGGCCGGCAGGGGGCGAACACCGGGGAGCTGTTTTTT
D: TRBD1
size: -
V: TRBV29-1
J: TRBJ2-2

CDR3: CASSLSAGQSQETQYF
DNA: TGTGCCAGCAGCTTGTCAGCTGGACAGTCCCAAGAGACCCAGTACTTC
D: -
size: few
V: TRBV5-5
J: TRBJ2-5

CDR3: CSAGDWTGNYGYTF
DNA: TGCAGTGCGGGTGACTGGACAGGGAACTATGGCTACACCTTC
D: TRBD1
size: few
V: TRBV20-1
J: TRBJ1-2

CDR3: CATSRDPSTDTQYF
DNA: TGTGCCACCAGCAGAGACCCTAGCACAGATACGCAGTATTTT
D: -
size: many
V: TRBV15
J: TRBJ2-3

CDR3: CSVGVTSETQYF
DNA: TGCAGCGTTGGAGTCACTTCAGAGACCCAGTACTTC
D: -
size: -
V: TRBV29-1
J: TRBJ2-5

CDR3: CASSYGDSSSYEQYF
DNA: TGTGCCAGCAGTTATGGGGACAGTAGCTCCTACGAGCAGTACTTC
D: TRBD1
size: -
V: TRBV6-5
J: TRBJ2-7

CDR3: CAISVGAGGDDTGELFF
DNA: TGTGCCATCAGTGTGGGAGCGGGCGGGGACGACACCGGGGAGCTGTTTTTT
D: -
size: many
V: TRBV10-3
J: TRBJ2-2

CDR3: CASYGTGVPDTQYF
DNA: TGTGCCAGCTATGGGACAGGGGTGCCAGATACGCAGTATTTT
D: TRBD1
size: -
V: TRBV6-5
J: TRBJ2-3

CDR3: CASSLQVNTEAFF
DNA: TGTGCCAGCAGCTTGCAGGTTAACACTGAAGCTTTCTTT
D: -
size: few
V: TRBV7-2
J: TRBJ1-1

CDR3: CASSFDRFAGYTF
DNA: TGTGCCAGCAGCTTTGACAGGTTCGCGGGCTACACCTTC
D: -
size: few
V: TRBV7-9
J: TRBJ1-2